The text below deals with one T cell receptor beta chain. The antigen remains unidentified. The sample originates from a study of OX40 agonist ivuxolimab in advanced cancers. Study results and limitations: The work left the antigen specificity of expanded peripheral T cells undetermined. In the 0.1 to 3.0 mg/kg range, CD4+ and CD8+ blood T cells had expanded clonally by week 6.

Sequencing used immunoSEQ multiplex PCR; TCRdb keeps in-frame clones, though not all of them. The data contain 55,000 or so clones, roughly 90% of them singletons. The sequence was obtained from an adult with an advanced solid tumor such as melanoma, head and neck, liver or kidney cancer. This specimen consisted of CD4+ or CD8+ T cells sorted from blood, obtained in a trial of the OX40 agonist ivuxolimab.

The CDR3 loop reads CASSFGTASTDTQYF. For the CDR3, the DNA is TGTGCCAGCAGTTTCGGGACTGCTAGCACAGATACGCAGTATTTT. This chain connects TRBV27 to TRBJ2-3, with D maybe TRBD2 (6 bases). Germline V gene sequence: CDR1 MNHEY, CDR2 SMNVEV (reference sequence). Trimming pared 3 bases from V and 0 bases from J, leaving 10 bases between. The CDR3 consists of 15 residues.